These 26 T cell receptor delta chains were all obtained from the same sample, sequenced in a study of gamma delta lymphoproliferative disorders and STAT genes. TCRdb re-processed the multiplex PCR reads using CATT. The sample records 1,500 or so delta-chain clones, around 3% being singletons. PBMCs from patients and controls supplied the genomic DNA for sequencing. The sample consisted of blood. The receptors here all came from a human donor with gamma-delta T-cell large granular lymphocyte leukemia.

This clone was detected only a few times. A read error likely explains why the TCRdb protein, taken from a much larger clone, differs from this DNA's translation at residue 14; the protein shown is translated from the DNA. The chain combines TRDV1 with TRDJ1; 7 bases are a match to TRDD2. CDR1 TSWWSYY and CDR2 QGS come from the germline V gene. V shed 1 base, J shed 4 bases, and the junction held 30 bases outside the gene matches. CDR3 size: 23 residues. The CDR3 reads CALGERLDFLRITRAQRCDKLIF. The CDR3 nucleotides read TGTGCTCTTGGGGAACGTCTCGATTTCCTACGGATTACCCGGGCCCAAAGATGCGATAAACTCATCTTT.

This clone was observed a handful of times. The mismatch at residue 13 between this DNA's translation and the TCRdb protein of a much larger clone likely reflects a read error; the protein shown is translated from the DNA. The gene calls are TRDV3 and TRDJ1, with 11 bases identical to TRDD3. Germline V CDR1 and CDR2: TVYSNPD, GDNSRS (reference sequence). V lost 4 bases and J lost 3; bases outside the gene matches: 19. The CDR3 contains 18 residues. This CDR3 reads CASASYWGIMEYSDKLIF. DNA of the CDR3: TGTGCCTCTGCCTCGTACTGGGGGATAATGGAGTACTCCGATAAACTCATCTTT.

This clone showed up just a few times. The protein TCRdb gives is from a much larger clone and does not agree with this DNA's translation at residue 17, likely a read error; the protein shown here comes from the DNA. V usage is TRDV1 and J usage is TRDJ1; 8 bases fit TRDD3. The CDR3 sequence is 23 residues long. The V gene's germline CDR1 is TSWWSYY and CDR2 QGS. J was trimmed by 2 bases and V by 0 bases; bases with no gene match: 26. CDR3 sequence: CALGELRGSGGYWGPRSTDKLIF. The DNA of the CDR3 is TGTGCTCTTGGGGAACTACGAGGCTCGGGTGGGTACTGGGGGCCCAGGTCTACCGATAAACTCATCTTT.

This clone has only a few counts. A read error is the likely source, as a far larger clone sits one nucleotide away. Other DNA sequences in this specimen translate into the identical CDR3. This chain links TRDV1 with TRDJ1, with 8 bases matching TRDD3. V shed 1 base and J 8 bases; nucleotides not matched to a gene: 9. The length of the CDR3 is 15 residues. Germline CDR1 TSWWSYY, CDR2 QGS. The CDR3 reads CALGEHTAGGHKLIF. For the CDR3, the DNA is TGTGCTCTTGGGGAACACACGGCTGGGGGACACAAACTCATCTTT.

This clone appeared a few times. A far bigger clonotype differs at one base, so this is likely a read error. This chain joins TRDV1 and TRDJ1; 12 bases match TRDD3. Germline values: CDR1 TSWWSYY, CDR2 QGS. CDR3 length equals 25 residues. The CDR3 loop reads CALGELRGLSYGRYWGIPYTDKPIF. The CDR3 DNA sequence: TGTGCTCTTGGGGAACTACGCGGCCTTTCCTACGGACGGTACTGGGGGATACCCTACACCGATAAACCCATCTTT.

Notes on this clone: A read error is the likely source, as a far larger clone sits one nucleotide away. Different DNA sequences within this sample yield the same CDR3. The chain recombines TRDV1 with TRDJ1; D perhaps matches TRDD2 (5 bases). The length of the CDR3 is 19 residues. In germline, CDR1 is TSWWSYY, CDR2 QGS. With 2 bases removed from V and 0 bases from J, the gap between germline ends came to 22 bases. The CDR3 region is CALGEAAPYQPSYTDKLIF. The CDR3 bases are TGTGCTCTTGGGGAAGCCGCTCCTTACCAGCCTTCGTACACCGATAAACTCATCTTT.

Points on this clone: This DNA's translation and the protein TCRdb lists, from a much larger clone, do not match at residue 7, likely due to a read error; the protein shown is translated from the DNA. The chain has TRDV1 and TRDJ1; no clear D. V lost 1 base and J 0 bases, leaving 12 bases between the germline ends. Per the germline V gene, CDR1 is TSWWSYY and CDR2 is QGS. The CDR3 has 16 amino acids. The CDR3 sequence: CALGEQSGAYTDKLIF. The CDR3 DNA is TGTGCTCTTGGGGAACAATCCGGGGCGTACACCGATAAACTCATCTTT.

To note about this clone: Given a far larger clone just one base away, this is likely a sequencing read error. The V gene went uncalled, while the J gene is TRDJ1; the D call TRDD3 from the table was never checked on the DNA. This CDR3 region has 24 residues. Written as DNA, the CDR3 is TGTGCTCTTGGGGAACTAGTTGGCCTACGTCTAGTACTGGGGGACCGCCGCTACACCGATAAACTCATCTTT. Protein sequence: CALGELVGLRLVLGDRRYTDKLIF.

This clone has ten or more counts. This sequence joins TRDV1 and TRDJ1, with 11 bases aligning to TRDD3. CDR1 is TSWWSYY and CDR2 is QGS in the germline V gene. The CDR3 extends over 18 amino acids. J lost 6 bases, V lost 0 bases, and 12 bases had no gene match. The CDR3 DNA reads as TGTGCTCTTGGGGAACTTCCACCTTCCTGGGGGATACCCTATAAACTCATCTTT. Translation gives CALGELPPSWGIPYKLIF.

This clone was observed a few times. The DNA is left out, because the CDR3 cannot be placed on it with certainty; the CDR3 is given as TCRdb lists it. The chain joins TRAV29/DV5 to TRDJ1; the DNA was not used to check the table's D call, TRDD3. In germline, CDR1 is NSMFDY, CDR2 ISSIKDK. The CDR3 is 18 residues long, counting both termini. The CDR3 sequence: CSVLLCSNFLVLGDTLIF.

This clone was observed a handful of times. A read error is likely here: a far larger clone is one base away. Because the CDR3's place on the DNA is in doubt, the DNA is left out and the CDR3 is given as listed by TCRdb. The same CDR3 also results from other DNA sequences found in this sample. The V and J genes are TRAV29/DV5 and TRDJ2. The CDR3 region is 16 residues in length, termini included. Germline assignment: CDR1 NSMFDY and CDR2 ISSIKDK. The CDR3 is CSVLLCSKRVTAQLFF.

Worth noting for this clone: TCRdb lists the protein of a much larger clone for this DNA, which differs at residue 9, so this is likely a read error; the protein given here is translated from the DNA itself. At the DNA level, this CDR3 is encoded by other sequences in the same sample as well. This chain connects TRAV38-2/DV8 to TRDJ1; possibly TRDD3 for D (7 bases). V was clipped by 1 base and J by 2 bases, with 30 bases between them. There are 21 residues in the CDR3. Germline CDR1 is TSESDYY and CDR2 is QEAYKQQN. CDR3 loop: CAYRSPAFPPYWGSRTDKLIF. CDR3 DNA: TGTGCTTATAGGAGCCCGGCCTTCCCACCGTACTGGGGATCTCGTACCGATAAACTCATCTTT.

About this clone itself: A far bigger clonotype differs at one base, so this is likely a read error. This specimen includes other DNA sequences encoding the same CDR3. The chain links TRDV3 to TRDJ1; D is possibly TRDD3 (6 bases). Germline V gene lookup returns CDR1 TVYSNPD and CDR2 GDNSRS (reference sequence). The germline V and J ends were trimmed by 4 bases and 11 bases, with 26 bases remaining between them. The CDR3 loop spans 14 amino acids. CDR3 sequence reads: CASTRPVLGDTLIF. The CDR3 DNA is TGTGCCTCTACACGCCCAGTACTGGGAGATACCCTCATCTTT.

About this clone: TCRdb's listed protein matches a much larger clone and diverges from this DNA's translation at residue 9, likely through a read error; the protein shown comes from the DNA. The chain couples TRDV1 to TRDJ1, with unresolved D. This CDR3 is built from 14 residues. Per germline, CDR1 TSWWSYY and CDR2 QGS. Trimming stripped 5 bases from V and 3 bases from J, with 13 bases between. The CDR3 DNA sequence: TGTGCTCTTGGGCCAGGGCGTTCTGCCGATAAACTCATCTTT. As protein: CALGPGRSADKLIF.

With respect to this clone: A read error likely explains why the TCRdb protein, taken from a much larger clone, differs from this DNA's translation at residue 9; the protein shown is translated from the DNA. This sequence joins TRAV29/DV5 and TRDJ1, with 11 nucleotides matching TRDD3. Per the germline V gene, CDR1 is NSMFDY and CDR2 is ISSIKDK. This CDR3 contains 23 residues. Trimming took 4 bases from V and 0 from J; bases not matched to a gene: 29. CDR3 in amino acids: CAAASLTTLPYWGIYPYTDKLIF. CDR3 nucleotides: TGTGCAGCAGCTTCTCTGACTACTTTACCTTACTGGGGGATATATCCCTACACCGATAAACTCATCTTT.

In regard to this clone: The protein in TCRdb stems from a much larger clone and differs at residue 13 from this DNA's translation, likely a read error; here the protein is translated from the DNA. This sequence joins TRDV1 and TRDJ1; weak D call: TRDD2 (5 bases). The CDR3 runs 16 residues. From germline, CDR1 is TSWWSYY and CDR2 QGS. The CDR3 sequence: CALGELLLRKTDRLIF. The DNA of the CDR3 is TGTGCTCTTGGGGAACTCCTTCTTCGGAAGACCGATAGACTCATCTTT.

In regard to this clone: A single base is all that separates this from a far larger clone, so a read error is likely. The J gene corresponds to TRDJ1; a V gene call is absent; the DNA was not used to check the table's D call, TRDD3. CDR3 length equals 24 residues. The CDR3 sequence: CALGGLVDLRLVLGDRRYTDKLIF. CDR3 sequence (DNA): TGTGCTCTTGGGGGACTAGTTGACCTACGTCTAGTACTGGGGGACCGCCGCTACACCGATAAACTCATCTTT.

Details on this clone: Given a much more abundant clone one base away, this may be a read error. CDR3 in DNA: TGTGCTCTTGGGGAACTTATGGCCCCCCACTTGCCCGAACTCGATAAACTCATCTTT. Translated, it gives CALGELMAPHLPELDKLIF. V usage is TRDV1 and J usage is TRDJ1, with D unresolved. From germline, CDR1 is TSWWSYY and CDR2 QGS. V was cut by 0 bases and J by 4 bases, with 24 bases left in between. The CDR3 sequence is 19 residues long.

This clone was found many times. The CDR3, as DNA: TGTGCAGCAACTTCCTCGTACTGGGGGACCCCTTACACCGATAAACTCATCTTT. This encodes CAATSSYWGTPYTDKLIF. The genes are TRAV29/DV5 and TRDJ1, with 9 nucleotides matching TRDD3. This CDR3 comprises 18 residues. Germline V gene lookup returns CDR1 NSMFDY and CDR2 ISSIKDK. V dropped 3 bases and J dropped 0; count of bases not matched to a gene: 15.

There is no V gene call, and the J gene is TRDJ1. This CDR3 has 12 residues. The CDR3 sequence: CASFRITDKLIF. The CDR3 bases are TGTGCTTCATTCAGGATAACCGATAAACTCATCTTT.

This clone occurred a few times. A read error likely explains why the TCRdb protein, taken from a much larger clone, differs from this DNA's translation at residue 3; the protein shown is translated from the DNA. The chain couples TRDV1 to TRDJ1; D is possibly TRDD3 (6 bases). CDR1 and CDR2 (germline): TSWWSYY, QGS. CDR3 size: 17 residues. CDR3 protein: CAPGELLVFPATDKLIF. In DNA, the CDR3 is TGTGCTCCTGGGGAACTCCTCGTTTTTCCTGCAACCGATAAACTCATCTTT.

In this sample, this clone is medium-sized. V usage is TRDV2 and J usage is TRDJ1; D might be TRDD2 or TRDD3, each matching 5 bases. The J gene was not available in TCRdb and was assigned here by matching the DNA to germline segments. V was cut by 3 bases and J by 3 bases, with 25 bases left in between. Germline CDR1 reads GEAIGNYY; CDR2 reads EKD. The CDR3 loop spans 18 amino acids. The CDR3 reads CACDPLQSLLAGPDKLIF. CDR3 nucleotides: TGTGCCTGTGACCCCCTTCAATCACTACTGGCGGGACCCGATAAACTCATCTTT.

There are a few counts of this clone. TCRdb has a much larger clone's protein, which differs at residue 10 from the translation of this DNA, likely because of a read error; what is shown is the protein translated from the DNA. Written as DNA, the CDR3 is TGTGCTTATAGGAGCCCGGCCTTCCTATCGTACTGGGGATCTCGTACCGATAAACTCATCTTT. The encoded protein is CAYRSPAFLSYWGSRTDKLIF. The chain couples TRAV38-2/DV8 to TRDJ1; a possible D gene is TRDD2 (8 bases). CDR1 and CDR2 (germline): TSESDYY, QEAYKQQN. There are 21 residues in the CDR3. Trimming left V 1 base short and J 2 bases short, with 30 bases between.

This clone has more than one count but fewer than ten. This probably arose from a read error, given a far larger clone one base away. The sample contains more than one DNA sequence encoding this CDR3. The chain uses TRDV1 and TRDJ1; D possibly corresponds to TRDD2 (5 bases). Germline V gives CDR1 TSWWSYY, CDR2 QGS. This CDR3 is built from 17 residues. V lost 0 bases, J lost 5 bases, and 19 bases lay in between. The CDR3 region has the DNA TGTGCTCTTGGGGAACTCCTCGTTTTTCCTGCAACTGATAAACTCATCTTT. Translated: CALGELLVFPATDKLIF.

This clone was recorded a few times. This could be a read error, since a much larger clone is one nucleotide away. In the same sample, other DNA sequences code for this CDR3. The chain uses TRDV1 and TRDJ1; D call uncertain. Germline CDR1 and CDR2: TSWWSYY and QGS. V lost 0 bases and J 4 bases, leaving 24 bases between the germline ends. CDR3 length equals 19 residues. This CDR3 is CALGELMAPHLPGLDKLIF. The DNA of the CDR3 is TGTGCTCTTGGGGAACTTATGGCCCCCCACCTGCCCGGACTCGATAAACTCATCTTT.

As regards this clone: A far larger clone is off by one base, so a read error is likely. The sample holds other DNA sequences that translate to the same CDR3. The chain is built from TRAV38-2/DV8 and TRDJ1; 10 nucleotides align to TRDD3. Trimming removed 1 base from V and 3 bases from J; junction bases left unmatched: 21. The CDR3 sequence is 21 residues long. Germline V CDR1 and CDR2: TSESDYY, QEAYKQQN. CDR3 loop: CAYRSSTLFPYWGIRPDKLIF. CDR3 in DNA: TGTGCTTATAGGAGCTCGACACTATTCCCATACTGGGGGATTCGGCCCGATAAACTCATCTTT.